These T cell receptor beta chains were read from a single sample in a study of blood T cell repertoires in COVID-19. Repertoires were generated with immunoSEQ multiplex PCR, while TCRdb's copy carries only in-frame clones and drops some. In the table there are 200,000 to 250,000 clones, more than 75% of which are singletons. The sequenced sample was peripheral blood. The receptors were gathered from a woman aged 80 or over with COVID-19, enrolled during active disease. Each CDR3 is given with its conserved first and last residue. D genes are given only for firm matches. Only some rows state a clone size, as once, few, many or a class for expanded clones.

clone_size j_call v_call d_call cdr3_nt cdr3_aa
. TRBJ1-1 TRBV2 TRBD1 TGTGCCAGCAGTGTCGACAGGGGAGGGACTGAAGCTTTCTTT CASSVDRGGTEAFF
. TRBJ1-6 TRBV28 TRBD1 TGTGCCAGCAGTTTGACAGGGCGGGATTCACCCCTCCACTTT CASSLTGRDSPLHF
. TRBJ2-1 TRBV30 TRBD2 TGTGCCTGGAGTGCCCACCTGCTAGCGGGAGGCCCTAATGAGCAGTTCTTC CAWSAHLLAGGPNEQFF
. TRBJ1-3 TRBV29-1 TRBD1 TGCAGCGGGACAGGGCAAAGCTTAGGAAACACCATATATTTT CSGTGQSLGNTIYF
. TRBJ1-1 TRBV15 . TGTGCCACCAGCAGAGATTTAGGGGATGAAGCTTTCTTT CATSRDLGDEAFF
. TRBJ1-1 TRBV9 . TGTGCCAGCAAGGCGACAGCGAACACTGAAGCTTTCTTT CASKATANTEAFF
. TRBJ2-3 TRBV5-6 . TGTGCCAGCAGCTTGGGGCAAATTAGCACAGATACGCAGTATTTT CASSLGQISTDTQYF
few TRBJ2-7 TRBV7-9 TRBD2 TGTGCCAGCAGCTTAGAAGGGCTAGCGGTTGAGCAGTACTTC CASSLEGLAVEQYF
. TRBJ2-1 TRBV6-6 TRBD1 TGTGCCAGCAGTTACCCGGGACAGGGTTACAATGAGCAGTTCTTC CASSYPGQGYNEQFF
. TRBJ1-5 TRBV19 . TGTGCCAGTAGTAGGGATCGGGGGGTTGAGGGTCAGCCCCAGCATTTT CASSRDRGVEGQPQHF
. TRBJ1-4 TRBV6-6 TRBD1 TGTGCCAGCAGTCCTTTCCAGACAGGGGGAAATGAAAAACTGTTTTTT CASSPFQTGGNEKLFF
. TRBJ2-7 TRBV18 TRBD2 TGTGCCAGCTCACCACCGGGGACTAGCTCCTACGAGCAGTACTTC CASSPPGTSSYEQYF
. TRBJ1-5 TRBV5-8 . TGTGCCAGCAGCTTAATGGGTCGGAGTAATCAGCCCCAGCATTTT CASSLMGRSNQPQHF
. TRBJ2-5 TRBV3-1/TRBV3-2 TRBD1 TGTGCCAGCAGCCAAGATCTCCGGGGACAGAAAGAGACCCAGTACTTC CASSQDLRGQKETQYF
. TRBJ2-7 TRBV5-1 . TGCGCCAGCAGCTTGTACGGGGGACACGAGCAGTACTTC CASSLYGGHEQYF
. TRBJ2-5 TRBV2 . TGTGCCAGCATTGCCCCGGGAGTCCAAGAGACCCAGTACTTC CASIAPGVQETQYF
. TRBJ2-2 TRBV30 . TGTGCCTGGAGTAGTAGTCACACCGGGGAGCTGTTTTTT CAWSSSHTGELFF
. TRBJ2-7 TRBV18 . TGTGCCAGCTCAACACGAGACCGGGACGAGCAGTACTTC CASSTRDRDEQYF
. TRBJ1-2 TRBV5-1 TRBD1 TGCGCCAGCAGCTTAACCGACAGGGAGATTGGTGGCTACACCTTC CASSLTDREIGGYTF
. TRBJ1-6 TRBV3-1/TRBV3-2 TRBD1 TGTGCCAGCAGCGGGACAGCAGGAAATTCACCCCTCCACTTT CASSGTAGNSPLHF
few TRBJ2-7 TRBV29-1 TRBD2 TGCAGCGTTTTCCCGGGCGGGAGCGAGCAGTACTTC CSVFPGGSEQYF
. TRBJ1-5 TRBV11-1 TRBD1 TGTGCCAGCAGTCTACAGGGGGCTCAGCCCCAGCATTTT CASSLQGAQPQHF
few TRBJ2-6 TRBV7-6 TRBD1 TGTGCCAGCAGTTCCCAGGGGGCGGACAGCGCTGGGGCCAACGTCCTGACTTTC CASSSQGADSAGANVLTF
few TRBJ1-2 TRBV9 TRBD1 TGTGCCAGCAGCGTCCCCCCGACAGGGGCGGATGGCTACACCTTC CASSVPPTGADGYTF
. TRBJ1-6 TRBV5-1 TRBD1 TGCGCCAGCAGGTTCGGGACAGGGAATAATTCACCCCTCCACTTT CASRFGTGNNSPLHF
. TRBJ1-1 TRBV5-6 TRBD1 TGTGCCAGCAGCTTGGTGGGACAGGGCGTCGGTGAAGCTTTCTTT CASSLVGQGVGEAFF
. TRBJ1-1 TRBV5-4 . TGTGCCAGCAGCTTGTGGCAGGATGAAGCTTTCTTT CASSLWQDEAFF
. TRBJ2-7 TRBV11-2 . TGTGCCAGCAGCTTGATCCCAGGCAGCTCCTACGAGCAGTACTTC CASSLIPGSSYEQYF
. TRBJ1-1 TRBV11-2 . TGTGCCAGCAGCCCCCGGACAGTTATGAACACTGAAGCTTTCTTT CASSPRTVMNTEAFF
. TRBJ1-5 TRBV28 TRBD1 TGTGCCAGCAGACCCGGGACAGGGGCCCTCAATCAGCCCCAGCATTTT CASRPGTGALNQPQHF
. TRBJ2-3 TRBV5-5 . TGTGCCAGCAGCTTGGTACAGGGTGGGGATACGCAGTATTTT CASSLVQGGDTQYF
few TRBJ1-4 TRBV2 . TGTGCCAGCAGTGCTCTGGTATCAAAGGGGGAAAAACTGTTTTTT CASSALVSKGEKLFF
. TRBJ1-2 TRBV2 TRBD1 TGTGCCAGCCGGCCGGGACAGGGAAACTATGGCTACACCTTC CASRPGQGNYGYTF
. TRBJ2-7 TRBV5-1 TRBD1 TGCGCCAGCAGCTTGGACAGGGGGCTTTCCTACGAGCAGTACTTC CASSLDRGLSYEQYF
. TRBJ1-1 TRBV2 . TGTGCCAGCAGTGTCCTAGCGACGGCGTACACTGAAGCTTTCTTT CASSVLATAYTEAFF
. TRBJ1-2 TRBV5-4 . TGTGCCAGCAGCTTGGCGGGGAGGGTACTTACGGATGGCTACACCTTC CASSLAGRVLTDGYTF
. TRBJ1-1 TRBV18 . TGTGCCAGCTCACCCTACAGGAGGGCCGCTTTCTTT CASSPYRRAAFF
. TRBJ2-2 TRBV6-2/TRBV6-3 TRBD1 TGTGCCAGCAGTTCCCGGGACAGAGACACCGGGGAGCTGTTTTTT CASSSRDRDTGELFF
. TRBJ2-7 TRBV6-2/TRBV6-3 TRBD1 TGTGCCAGCAGTCTCACAGGGGGATCCTACGAGCAGTACTTC CASSLTGGSYEQYF
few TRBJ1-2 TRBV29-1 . TGCAGCGTTGAACAGGATGGCTACACCTTC CSVEQDGYTF
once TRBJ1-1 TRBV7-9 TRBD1 TGTGCCAGCAGCCGGATGACAGGGGGCCGAGGTAACACTGAAGCTTTCTTT CASSRMTGGRGNTEAFF
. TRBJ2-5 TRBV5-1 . TGCGCCAGCAGCTTGGCCCCGACACCCCAAGAGACCCAGTACTTC CASSLAPTPQETQYF
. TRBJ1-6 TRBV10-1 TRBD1 TGCGCCAGCAGTGGGGGACAGGCAAGCTCCTATAATTCACCCCTCCACTTT CASSGGQASSYNSPLHF
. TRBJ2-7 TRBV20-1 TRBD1 TGCAGTGCTAGTGGGACAGGGGGCACGGGATGGCAGTACTTC CSASGTGGTGWQYF
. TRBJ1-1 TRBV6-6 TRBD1 TGTGCCAGCAGTTACGGACAGGGGCGCATCACTGAAGCTTTCTTT CASSYGQGRITEAFF
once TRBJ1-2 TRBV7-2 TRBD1 TGTGCCAGCAGCGCGACAGGGTCCTATGGCTACACCTTC CASSATGSYGYTF
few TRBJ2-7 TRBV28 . TGTGCCAGCAGTTTGTCGGCGGGCGCCGCTAGACGGGAGCAGTACTTC CASSLSAGAARREQYF
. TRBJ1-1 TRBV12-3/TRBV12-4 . TGTGCCAGCAGCGGACATATGAACACTGAAGCTTTCTTT CASSGHMNTEAFF
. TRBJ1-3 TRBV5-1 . TGCGCCAGCAGCTTGGGACAGGCTTTCTCTGGAAACACCATATATTTT CASSLGQAFSGNTIYF
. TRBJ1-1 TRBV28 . TGTGCCAGCAGTTTCAGGGTGGCTGGGTATGCTGAAGCTTTCTTT CASSFRVAGYAEAFF
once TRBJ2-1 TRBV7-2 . TGTGCCAGCAGCTTAGGAGGGGGCAATGAGCAGTTCTTC CASSLGGGNEQFF
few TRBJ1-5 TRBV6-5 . TGTGCCAGCAGTTACGGGTTTCCAATCGGGAATCAGCCCCAGCATTTT CASSYGFPIGNQPQHF
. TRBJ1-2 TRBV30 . TGTGCCTGGAGCCCCTCACCCGGTCCAGCCGGCAGGTCTTATGGCTACACCTTC CAWSPSPGPAGRSYGYTF